What follows are 14 T cell receptor beta chains derived from one specimen sequenced in a study of CD8 T cells in ankylosing spondylitis. TCRdb re-called the 5' RACE reads with MiXCR, one entry per CDR3 protein. The sample has about 200,000 distinct CDR3 sequences; roughly 25% are singletons. Specimen: blood, either unsorted or a sorted T cell fraction (not recorded which). Receptors were obtained from a male donor with ankylosing spondylitis or in good health (not recorded which).

The chain has TRBV29-1 and TRBJ2-3; D possibly corresponds to TRBD2 (5 bases). Per the germline V gene, CDR1 is SQVTM and CDR2 is ANQGSEA. This CDR3 is 14 amino acids long. Trimming took 6 bases from V and 2 from J, leaving 15 bases between them. The CDR3 here is CSVGSRPLTDTQYF. The CDR3 DNA is TGCAGCGTGGGGAGTAGACCCCTCACAGATACGCAGTATTTT.

Many counts were recorded for this clonotype. The chain combines TRBV9 with TRBJ1-5, with D possibly TRBD1 on 5 matching bases. The CDR3 spans 13 residues. Trimming shortened V by 3 bases and J by 7 bases, and 11 bases separated the two germline ends. Germline CDR1 reads SGDLS; CDR2 reads YYNGEE. The CDR3 here is CASSAGWGQPQHF. The CDR3 region has the DNA TGTGCCAGCAGCGCCGGGTGGGGGCAGCCCCAGCATTTT.

The gene calls are TRBV29-1 and TRBJ2-2; TRBD1 is a possible D gene (5 bases). The CDR3 is 13 amino acids. Germline assignment: CDR1 SQVTM and CDR2 ANQGSEA. V was pared by 5 bases and J by 6 bases, with 13 bases between. The CDR3 loop reads CSVLRGYAGELFF. CDR3 sequence (DNA): TGCAGCGTTCTAAGGGGATATGCCGGGGAGCTGTTTTTT.

In this sample, this clonotype turned up a few times. V gene TRBV5-6 combines with J gene TRBJ2-3; D is possibly TRBD2 (6 bases). V gave up 0 bases and J gave up 5 bases, with 16 bases separating them. Germline loops: CDR1 SGHDT, CDR2 YYEEEE. The CDR3 sequence is 16 residues long. The CDR3: CASSLGPGLAEDTQYF. CDR3 nucleotides: TGTGCCAGCAGCTTGGGGCCGGGACTCGCAGAAGATACGCAGTATTTT.

The chain carries TRBV18 and TRBJ1-1, with D uncertain. V was pared by 2 bases and J by 3 bases, with 10 bases between. Looked up from germline, CDR1 is KGHSH and CDR2 is LQKENI. The CDR3 is made up of 14 amino acids. The CDR3 coding sequence is TGTGCCAGCTCACCATCACGGGGAGACACTGAAGCTTTCTTT. It yields the protein CASSPSRGDTEAFF.

This clonotype was counted many times. The chain recombines TRBV27 with TRBJ2-3; perhaps TRBD1 as D (6 bases). This CDR3 is 15 amino acids long. Germline V gene lookup returns CDR1 MNHEY and CDR2 SMNVEV (reference sequence). Trimming left V 6 bases short and J 2 bases short, with 15 bases between. The CDR3 DNA is TGTGCCAGCAGAGCTCGGACAGCGTTCACAGATACGCAGTATTTT. This translates into CASRARTAFTDTQYF.

This clonotype has at least ten counts. V usage is TRBV4-2 and J usage is TRBJ2-2; a possible D gene is TRBD2 (6 bases). Germline V CDR1 and CDR2: LGHNA, YNFKEQ. V dropped 0 bases and J dropped 4 bases, with 15 bases sitting between them. This CDR3 region has 17 residues. Here the CDR3 reads CASSQEHLAGRTGELFF. CDR3 in DNA: TGTGCCAGCAGCCAAGAACACTTGGCGGGACGCACCGGGGAGCTGTTTTTT.

A few counts support this clonotype. V usage is TRBV24-1 and J usage is TRBJ2-7; either TRBD1 or TRBD2 may supply D (5 bases each). The CDR3 sequence is 14 residues long. V was trimmed by 5 bases and J by 2 bases, leaving 12 bases between them. The germline V gene has CDR1 KGHDR and CDR2 SFDVKD. CDR3 in amino acids: CATSGPGTTYEQYF. CDR3 DNA sequence: TGTGCCACCAGTGGACCAGGGACGACCTACGAGCAGTACTTC.

This clonotype was observed a handful of times. This chain uses TRBV29-1 with TRBJ1-1; D not resolved. Germline lookup yields CDR1 SQVTM and CDR2 ANQGSEA. The V gene lost 6 bases and the J gene lost 1 base, with 9 bases spanning the gap. CDR3 length equals 12 residues. CDR3 protein: CSVSRRNTEAFF. In DNA, the CDR3 is TGCAGCGTATCCAGGAGGAACACTGAAGCTTTCTTT. Filled out from reference TRBV29-1 and TRBJ1-1, the complete variable domain reads SAVISQKPSRDICQRGTSLTIQCQVDSQVTMMFWYRQQPGQSLTLIATANQGSEATYESGFVIDKFPISRPNLTFSTLTVSNMSPEDSSIYLCSVSRRNTEAFFGQGTRLTVV.

The genes are TRBV5-5 and TRBJ2-1; tentative D call: TRBD2 (5 bases). V dropped 0 bases and J dropped 7 bases, with 11 bases sitting between them. The V gene's germline CDR1 is SGHKS and CDR2 YYEKEE (reference sequence). The CDR3 has 14 residues. CDR3 sequence reads: CASSLVPGKNEQFF. In nucleotides, the CDR3 is TGTGCCAGCAGCTTGGTTCCGGGGAAGAATGAGCAGTTCTTC.

In its sample, this clonotype was seen a few times. The rearrangement uses TRBV7-9 and TRBJ2-5; 8 nucleotides align to TRBD2. The CDR3 contains 15 residues. The ends lost 5 bases at V and 1 base at J; junction bases unmatched: 6. CDR1 is SEHNR and CDR2 is FQNEAQ in the germline V gene (reference sequence). The CDR3 region is CASSPGGTSQETQYF. CDR3 nucleotide sequence: TGTGCCAGCAGCCCAGGAGGGACTAGCCAAGAGACCCAGTACTTC.

This chain links TRBV20-1 with TRBJ2-7; 8 bases are shared with TRBD2. This CDR3 comprises 15 residues. CDR1 and CDR2 from the germline V gene are DFQATT and SNEGSKA (reference sequence). V shed 0 bases, J shed 0 bases, and the junction held 4 bases outside the gene matches. CDR3 amino acids: CSARDQSGSSYEQYF. CDR3 bases: TGCAGTGCTAGAGATCAAAGCGGGAGCTCCTACGAGCAGTACTTC.

This clonotype was seen repeatedly, ten times or more. The chain couples TRBV6-4 to TRBJ1-2, with a weak D call TRBD1 (6 bases). Germline CDR1 and CDR2: MRHNA and SNTAGT. The CDR3 consists of 14 residues. Trimming removed 6 bases from V and 6 bases from J, with 17 bases in between. The DNA for the CDR3 is TGTGCCAGCAGAGCTTCCCCAGGGGCGAATGGCTACACCTTC. It yields the protein CASRASPGANGYTF.

The chain uses TRBV5-1 and TRBJ1-2, with 8 nucleotides matching TRBD1. CDR1 and CDR2 (germline): SGHRS, YFSETQ. V lost 6 bases and J lost 4; bases outside the gene matches: 8. This CDR3 comprises 14 residues. The CDR3 loop reads CASTRGQEGYGYTF. The CDR3 DNA follows: TGCGCCAGCACCAGGGGGCAGGAAGGCTATGGCTACACCTTC. Complete variable domain (other parts from reference TRBV5-1 and TRBJ1-2): KAGVTQTPRYLIKTRGQQVTLSCSPISGHRSVSWYQQTPGQGLQFLFEYFSETQRNKGNFPGRFSGRQFSNSRSEMNVSTLELGDSALYLCASTRGQEGYGYTFGSGTRLTVV.